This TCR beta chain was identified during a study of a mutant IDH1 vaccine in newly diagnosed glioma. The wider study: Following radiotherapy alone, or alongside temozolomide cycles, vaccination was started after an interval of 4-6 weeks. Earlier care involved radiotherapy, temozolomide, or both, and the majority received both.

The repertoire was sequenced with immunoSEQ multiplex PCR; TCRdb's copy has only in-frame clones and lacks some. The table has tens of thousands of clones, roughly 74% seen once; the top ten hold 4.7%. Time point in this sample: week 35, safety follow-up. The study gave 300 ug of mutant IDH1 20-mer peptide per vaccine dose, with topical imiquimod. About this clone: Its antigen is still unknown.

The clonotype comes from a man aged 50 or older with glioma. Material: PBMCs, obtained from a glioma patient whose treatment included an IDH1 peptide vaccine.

The CDR3 bases are TGCAGCGTTGTCGGTAGCGGGGGTACAGAGACCCAGTACTTC. Translated, it gives CSVVGSGGTETQYF. The rearrangement uses TRBV29-1 and TRBJ2-5; 9 bases agree with TRBD2. The CDR3 contains 14 residues. Per the germline V gene, CDR1 is SQVTM and CDR2 is ANQGSEA. V shed 4 bases and J 4 bases; nucleotides not matched to a gene: 7.